This T cell receptor (beta chain) was documented in a study of T cell responses to AZD1222 COVID-19 vaccine. Regarding the study as a whole: Spike-specific TCR depth and breadth grew after two AZD1222 doses. Among spike-specific TCRs, nearly half reportedly target unmutated variant regions.

Sequenced by immunoSEQ multiplex PCR; TCRdb stores in-frame clones only, minus some. Of about 160,000 clones in the sample, 88% were seen once. CDR3 size: 15 residues. With 2 bases removed from V and 0 bases from J, the gap between germline ends came to 10 bases. Germline CDR1 and CDR2: KGHSH and LQKENI. In regard to this clone: Its antigen is undetermined.

V and J are TRBV18 and TRBJ1-1; D gene unclear. This TCR came from an adult in good health. The sample was peripheral blood, taken on day 0 of AZD1222 vaccination. CDR3 sequence reads: CASSPREFMNTEAFF. The CDR3 coding sequence is TGTGCCAGCTCACCAAGGGAGTTCATGAACACTGAAGCTTTCTTT.